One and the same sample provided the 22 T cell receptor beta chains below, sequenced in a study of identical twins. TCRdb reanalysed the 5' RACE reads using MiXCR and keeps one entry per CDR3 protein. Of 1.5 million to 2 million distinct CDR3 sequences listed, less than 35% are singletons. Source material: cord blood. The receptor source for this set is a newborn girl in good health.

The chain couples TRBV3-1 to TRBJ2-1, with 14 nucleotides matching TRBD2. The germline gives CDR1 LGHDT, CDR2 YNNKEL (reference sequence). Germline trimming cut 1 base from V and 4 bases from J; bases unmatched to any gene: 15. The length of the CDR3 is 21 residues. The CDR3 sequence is CASSQAWPGLAGATAYNEQFF. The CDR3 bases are TGTGCCAGCAGCCAAGCTTGGCCGGGACTAGCGGGGGCTACGGCATACAATGAGCAGTTCTTC.

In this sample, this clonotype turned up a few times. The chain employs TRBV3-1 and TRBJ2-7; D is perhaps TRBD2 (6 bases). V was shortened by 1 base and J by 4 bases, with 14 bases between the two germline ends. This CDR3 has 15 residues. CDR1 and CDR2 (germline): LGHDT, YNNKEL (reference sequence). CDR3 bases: TGTGCCAGCAGCCAAGTGGGAGGCCTCCTTTACGAGCAGTACTTC. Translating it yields CASSQVGGLLYEQYF.

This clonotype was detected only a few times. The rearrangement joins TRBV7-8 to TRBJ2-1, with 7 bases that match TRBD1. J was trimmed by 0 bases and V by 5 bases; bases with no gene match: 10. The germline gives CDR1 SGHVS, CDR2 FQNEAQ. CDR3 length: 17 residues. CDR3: CASSHTPRGPSYNEQFF. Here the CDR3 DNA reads TGTGCCAGCAGCCATACCCCAAGGGGGCCCTCCTACAATGAGCAGTTCTTC.

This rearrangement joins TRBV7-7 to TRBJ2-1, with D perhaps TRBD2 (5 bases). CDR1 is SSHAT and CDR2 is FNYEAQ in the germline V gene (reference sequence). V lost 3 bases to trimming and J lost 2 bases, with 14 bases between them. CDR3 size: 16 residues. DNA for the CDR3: TGTGCCAGCAGCTTTGGCTGGGAGACCCCCTACAATGAGCAGTTCTTC. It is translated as CASSFGWETPYNEQFF.

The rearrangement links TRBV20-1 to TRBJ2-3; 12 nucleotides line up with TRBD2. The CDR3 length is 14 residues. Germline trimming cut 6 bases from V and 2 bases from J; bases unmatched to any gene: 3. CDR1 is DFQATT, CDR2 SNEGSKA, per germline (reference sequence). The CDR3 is CSAGLAGHTDTQYF. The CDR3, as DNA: TGCAGTGCGGGACTAGCGGGCCACACAGATACGCAGTATTTT.

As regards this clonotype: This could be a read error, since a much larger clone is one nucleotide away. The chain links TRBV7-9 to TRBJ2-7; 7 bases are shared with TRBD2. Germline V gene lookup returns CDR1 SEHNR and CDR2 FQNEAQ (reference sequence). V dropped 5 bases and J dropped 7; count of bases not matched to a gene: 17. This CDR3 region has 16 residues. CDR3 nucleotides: TGTGCCAGCAGCCCTGCCCGGGGGGATCGGCTCAATGAGCAGTACTTC. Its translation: CASSPARGDRLNEQYF.

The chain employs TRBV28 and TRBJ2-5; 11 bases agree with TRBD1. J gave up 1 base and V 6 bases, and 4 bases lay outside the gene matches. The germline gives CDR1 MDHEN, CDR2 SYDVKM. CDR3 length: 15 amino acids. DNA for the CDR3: TGTGCCAGCAGGACGGACAGGGGGCCCCAAGAGACCCAGTACTTC. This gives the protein CASRTDRGPQETQYF.

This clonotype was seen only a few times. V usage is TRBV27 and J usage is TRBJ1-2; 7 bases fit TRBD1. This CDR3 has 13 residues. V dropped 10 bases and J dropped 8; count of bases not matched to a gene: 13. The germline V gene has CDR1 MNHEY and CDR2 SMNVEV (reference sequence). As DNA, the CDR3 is TGTGCCACCCACGCAGGACAGGCAATCGGCTACACCTTC. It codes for CATHAGQAIGYTF.

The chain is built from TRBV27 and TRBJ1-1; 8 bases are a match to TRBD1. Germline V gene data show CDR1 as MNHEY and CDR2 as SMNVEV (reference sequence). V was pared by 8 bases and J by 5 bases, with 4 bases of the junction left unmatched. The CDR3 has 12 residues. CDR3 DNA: TGTGCCAGCGGACAGGGAAAAACTGAAGCTTTCTTT. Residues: CASGQGKTEAFF.

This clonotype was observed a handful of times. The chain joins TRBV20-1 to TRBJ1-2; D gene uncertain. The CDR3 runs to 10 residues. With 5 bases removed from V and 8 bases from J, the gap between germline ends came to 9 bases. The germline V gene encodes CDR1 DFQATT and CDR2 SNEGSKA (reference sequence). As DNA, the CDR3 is TGCAGTGCTTACCCGGCGGGCTACACCTTC. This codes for CSAYPAGYTF.

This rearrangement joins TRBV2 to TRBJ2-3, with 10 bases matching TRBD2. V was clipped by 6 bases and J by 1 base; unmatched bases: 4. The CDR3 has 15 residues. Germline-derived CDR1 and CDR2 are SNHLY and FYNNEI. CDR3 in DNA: TGTGCCAGCAGGGTCGGGACTAGCGGCACAGATACGCAGTATTTT. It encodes CASRVGTSGTDTQYF.

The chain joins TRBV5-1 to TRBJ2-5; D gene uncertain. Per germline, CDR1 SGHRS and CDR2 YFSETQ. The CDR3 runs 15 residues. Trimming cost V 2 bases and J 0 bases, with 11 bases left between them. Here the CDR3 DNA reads TGCGCCAGCAGCTTCTACGGGCAGTACCAAGAGACCCAGTACTTC. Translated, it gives CASSFYGQYQETQYF.

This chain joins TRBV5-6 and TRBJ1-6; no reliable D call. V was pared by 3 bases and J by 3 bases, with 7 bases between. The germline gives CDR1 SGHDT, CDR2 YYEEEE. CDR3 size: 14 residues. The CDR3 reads CASSSGLYNSPLHF. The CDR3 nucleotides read TGTGCCAGCAGCTCAGGTCTCTATAATTCACCCCTCCACTTT.

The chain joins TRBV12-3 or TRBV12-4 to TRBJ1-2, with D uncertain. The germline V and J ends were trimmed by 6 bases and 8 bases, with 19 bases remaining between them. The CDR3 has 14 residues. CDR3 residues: CASSFGHRTEGYTF. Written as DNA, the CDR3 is TGTGCCAGCAGCTTTGGTCATCGCACTGAGGGCTACACCTTC.

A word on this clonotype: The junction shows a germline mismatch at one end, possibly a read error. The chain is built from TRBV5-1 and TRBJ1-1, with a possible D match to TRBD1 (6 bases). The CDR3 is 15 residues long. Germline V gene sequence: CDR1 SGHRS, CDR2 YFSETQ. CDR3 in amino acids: CASSPLGQMNTEAFF. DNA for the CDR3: TGTGCCAGCAGCCCCCTCGGACAGATGAACACTGAAGCTTTCTTT.

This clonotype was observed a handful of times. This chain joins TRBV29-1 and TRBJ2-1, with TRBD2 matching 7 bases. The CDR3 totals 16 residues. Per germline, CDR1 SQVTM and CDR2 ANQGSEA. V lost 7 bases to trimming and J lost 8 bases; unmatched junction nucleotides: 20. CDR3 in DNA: TGCAGCGCCGACCACCTTGCGGGAGTACCTCTCGATGAGCAGTTCTTC. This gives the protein CSADHLAGVPLDEQFF.

The CDR3 spells CASRISNSPLHF. For the CDR3, the DNA is TGTGCCAGCAGAATCAGTAATTCACCCCTCCACTTT. The V gene is TRBV12-3 or TRBV12-4, the J gene TRBJ1-6; no definite D call. The length of the CDR3 is 12 residues. V lost 6 bases, J lost 6 bases, and 6 bases lay in between.

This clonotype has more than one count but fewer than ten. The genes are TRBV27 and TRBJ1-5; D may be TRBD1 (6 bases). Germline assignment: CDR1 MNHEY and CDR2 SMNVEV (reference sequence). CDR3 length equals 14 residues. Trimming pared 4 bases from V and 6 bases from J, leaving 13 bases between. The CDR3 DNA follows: TGTGCCAGCAGTTGGTCAGGGGACCGTCAGCCCCAGCATTTT. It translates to CASSWSGDRQPQHF.

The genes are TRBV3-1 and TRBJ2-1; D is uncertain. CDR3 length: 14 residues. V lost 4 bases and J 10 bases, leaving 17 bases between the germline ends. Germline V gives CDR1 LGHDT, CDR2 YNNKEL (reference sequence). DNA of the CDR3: TGTGCCAGCAGCCCCTACCCCGAGGCGAGGGAGCAGTTCTTC. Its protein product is CASSPYPEAREQFF.

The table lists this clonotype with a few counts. DNA for the CDR3: TGTGCCAGCAGTTCCCCTTTCCTCAGCGGGAGTAGGAGGGAAGCAGATACGCAGTATTTT. Residues: CASSSPFLSGSRREADTQYF. The chain joins TRBV27 to TRBJ2-3, with 8 nucleotides matching TRBD2. The CDR3 spans 20 residues. Germline V gene data show CDR1 as MNHEY and CDR2 as SMNVEV (reference sequence). V gave up 4 bases and J gave up 4 bases; unmatched junction bases: 22.

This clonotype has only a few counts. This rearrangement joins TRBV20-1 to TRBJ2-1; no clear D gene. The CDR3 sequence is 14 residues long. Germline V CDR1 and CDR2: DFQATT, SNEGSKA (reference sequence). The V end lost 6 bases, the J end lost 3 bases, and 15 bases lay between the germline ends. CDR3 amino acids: CSARKTGIYNEQFF. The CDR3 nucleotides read TGCAGTGCAAGGAAAACCGGTATCTACAATGAGCAGTTCTTC.

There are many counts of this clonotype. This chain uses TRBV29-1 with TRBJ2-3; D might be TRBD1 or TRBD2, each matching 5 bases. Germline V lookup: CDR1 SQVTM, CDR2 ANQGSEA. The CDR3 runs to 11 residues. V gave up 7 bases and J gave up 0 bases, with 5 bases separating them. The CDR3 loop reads CSGDSTDTQYF. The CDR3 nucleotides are TGCAGCGGGGACAGCACAGATACGCAGTATTTT.